This is a list of T cell receptor beta chains from one sample in a study of cytomegalovirus exposure and HLA in healthy donors. TCRdb keeps only in-frame clones here, not all; method: immunoSEQ multiplex PCR. This sample has about 160,000 clones, with 75% to 85% found just once. Sample: PBMCs. The source of these receptors is a woman between 50 and 59 years old in good health and CMV-seronegative. The CDR3 runs from the conserved cysteine through the conserved F or W. The order of the fields is J gene, D gene, clone size, V gene, CDR3 protein, CDR3 DNA. The D gene is left open where the match is weak. Expanded clones are given a class, and other clones once, few, many or no size at all.

TRBJ2-7	-	-	TRBV11-3	CASSRSVVDEQYF	TGTGCCAGCAGCCGATCGGTGGTGGACGAGCAGTACTTC
TRBJ2-1	-	-	TRBV6-6	CASSLGEQFF	TGTGCCAGCAGTTTGGGCGAGCAGTTCTTC
TRBJ2-1	-	-	TRBV28	CASSSSWGDEQFF	TGTGCCAGCAGTTCATCATGGGGGGATGAGCAGTTCTTC
TRBJ2-3	TRBD2	-	TRBV4-3	CASSPRTSGSMDTQYF	TGCGCCAGCAGCCCCCGGACTAGCGGGAGTATGGATACGCAGTATTTT
TRBJ2-7	TRBD2	-	TRBV7-2	CASSPRRGGLVEQYF	TGTGCCAGCAGCCCTAGGCGCGGGGGGCTTGTCGAGCAGTACTTC
TRBJ2-7	-	few	TRBV5-1	CASSPGDPGVRSYEQYF	TGCGCCAGCAGCCCCGGGGACCCGGGGGTTCGGTCCTACGAGCAGTACTTC
TRBJ2-3	-	-	TRBV12-5	CASGLATEPRDTQYF	TGTGCTAGTGGTTTGGCCACAGAACCCAGAGATACGCAGTATTTT
TRBJ1-2	-	-	TRBV7-2	CASSLAVGQGGGYTF	TGTGCCAGCAGCTTAGCGGTCGGGCAGGGAGGCGGCTACACCTTC
TRBJ2-7	TRBD2	-	TRBV29-1	CSVEVAGSEQYF	TGCAGCGTTGAGGTAGCGGGGAGCGAGCAGTACTTC
TRBJ1-3	-	-	TRBV6-5	CASGRSFSGNTIYF	TGTGCCAGTGGGAGAAGCTTCTCTGGAAACACCATATATTTT
TRBJ1-1	-	few	TRBV6-5	CASNRGKSNTEAFF	TGTGCCAGCAATAGAGGGAAATCGAACACTGAAGCTTTCTTT
TRBJ2-7	TRBD1	-	TRBV15	CATSREGASYEQYF	TGTGCCACCAGCCGAGAGGGGGCTAGCTACGAGCAGTACTTC
TRBJ1-1	TRBD1	-	TRBV29-1	CSVAGTGPNTEAFF	TGCAGCGTCGCTGGGACAGGGCCTAACACTGAAGCTTTCTTT
TRBJ1-1	-	-	TRBV20-1	CSAGPTEAFF	TGCAGTGCTGGGCCGACTGAAGCTTTCTTT
TRBJ2-1	TRBD2	once	TRBV11-2	CASRSMGAGGLDEQFF	TGTGCCAGCAGGTCCATGGGGGCGGGGGGGCTCGATGAGCAGTTCTTC
TRBJ1-2	TRBD1	-	TRBV11-2	CASSTGTVHYGYTF	TGTGCCAGCAGCACGGGGACAGTTCACTATGGCTACACCTTC
TRBJ2-7	-	-	TRBV2	CASSRTQQGYEQYF	TGTGCCAGCAGTCGAACGCAACAGGGCTACGAGCAGTACTTC
TRBJ2-7	-	-	TRBV9	CASSPLGAAREQYF	TGTGCCAGCAGCCCCTTAGGGGCAGCCCGGGAGCAGTACTTC
TRBJ1-1	-	-	TRBV6-1	CASSEYRGKTEAFF	TGTGCCAGCAGTGAATATCGGGGAAAGACTGAAGCTTTCTTT
TRBJ1-6	TRBD1	-	TRBV4-2	CASSHRQGTSPLHF	TGTGCCAGCAGCCACCGACAGGGAACGTCACCCCTCCACTTT
TRBJ2-1	-	-	TRBV6-4	CASSVHTYNEQFF	TGTGCCAGCAGTGTACACACCTACAATGAGCAGTTCTTC
TRBJ1-2	-	-	TRBV6-1	CASRTGYGAGYTF	TGTGCCAGCAGAACAGGGTACGGGGCTGGCTACACCTTC
TRBJ2-7	TRBD2	-	TRBV28	CASSPGTSWSYEQYF	TGTGCCAGCAGTCCCGGGACTAGTTGGTCCTACGAGCAGTACTTC
TRBJ1-1	-	-	TRBV4-3	CASSQAEGQGTEAFF	TGCGCCAGCAGCCAAGCGGAGGGTCAGGGCACTGAAGCTTTCTTT
TRBJ2-7	-	few	TRBV7-2	CASSLAGSGEQYF	TGTGCCAGCAGCTTAGCGGGTTCAGGAGAGCAGTACTTC
TRBJ2-7	TRBD1	-	TRBV19	CASSEISGTGGHEQYF	TGTGCCAGCAGTGAGATTTCCGGGACAGGGGGCCACGAGCAGTACTTC
TRBJ2-1	-	-	TRBV28	CASSLGAAVGGEQFF	TGTGCCAGCAGTTTAGGAGCGGCGGTCGGCGGAGAGCAGTTCTTC
TRBJ1-1	-	-	TRBV6-5	CASSYRLGGSGTEAFF	TGTGCCAGCAGTTACAGATTGGGGGGTTCGGGCACTGAAGCTTTCTTT
TRBJ2-7	-	-	TRBV7-2	CASSWRADEQYF	TGTGCCAGCAGCTGGAGGGCCGACGAGCAGTACTTC
TRBJ1-4	-	-	TRBV10-1	CARSGAGGEKLFF	TGCGCCAGGTCGGGGGCGGGGGGGGAAAAACTGTTTTTT
TRBJ1-6	TRBD1	once	TRBV7-9	CASSRGQFDSPLHF	TGTGCCAGCAGCCGGGGACAGTTTGATTCACCCCTCCACTTT
TRBJ2-1	-	-	TRBV29-1	CSVGRDTYNEQFF	TGCAGCGTGGGGAGGGACACCTACAATGAGCAGTTCTTC
TRBJ1-5	-	-	TRBV5-1	CASSKQGDSNQPQHF	TGCGCCAGCAGCAAACAGGGAGATAGCAATCAGCCCCAGCATTTT
TRBJ2-3	TRBD2	once	TRBV7-2	CASSARLAGGITDTQYF	TGTGCCAGCAGCGCCCGACTAGCGGGAGGTATCACAGATACGCAGTATTTT